Presented here are 25 T cell receptor beta chains from one specimen sequenced in a study of identical twins. A single record per CDR3 protein comes from TCRdb applying MiXCR to the 5' RACE reads. The sample has 280,000 or so distinct CDR3 sequences; about 8.3% are singletons. These data also formed part of another study, on yellow fever vaccine responses in identical twins.

Sequencing input: memory (CD45RO+) T cells sorted from blood. The receptor set was obtained from a woman aged 18-29 years in good health.

This clonotype was counted only a few times. The gene calls are TRBV20-1 and TRBJ2-3; D perhaps matches TRBD2 (6 bases). Trimming pared 7 bases from V and 0 bases from J, leaving 11 bases between. The CDR3 is 13 amino acids. Germline-derived CDR1 and CDR2 are DFQATT and SNEGSKA (reference sequence). CDR3 coding DNA: TGCAGTGGGAGCGGGTTTAGCACAGATACGCAGTATTTT. It yields the protein CSGSGFSTDTQYF.

V gene TRBV6-1 combines with J gene TRBJ1-1; no definite D call. This CDR3 contains 14 residues. CDR1 and CDR2 from the germline V gene are MNHNS and SASEGT. Trimming pared 5 bases from V and 1 base from J, leaving 11 bases between. CDR3 coding DNA: TGTGCCAGCAGTCAATTTTCAGGGAACACTGAAGCTTTCTTT. This encodes CASSQFSGNTEAFF.

This clonotype has only a few counts. The rearrangement uses TRBV20-1 and TRBJ2-1; TRBD2 agrees at 7 bases. Germline-derived CDR1 and CDR2 are DFQATT and SNEGSKA (reference sequence). With 6 bases clipped from V and 4 bases from J, the junction kept 9 bases outside the gene matches. The CDR3 sequence is 14 residues long. The CDR3 loop reads CSAIGLVAYNEQFF. The CDR3 DNA sequence: TGCAGTGCCATAGGACTAGTGGCGTACAATGAGCAGTTCTTC.

This clonotype was detected many times. This chain joins TRBV9 and TRBJ2-5; D unclear. V was shortened by 3 bases and J by 6 bases, with 18 bases between the two germline ends. Germline CDR1 reads SGDLS; CDR2 reads YYNGEE. This CDR3 is built from 15 residues. CDR3 DNA sequence: TGTGCCAGCAGCGCCTCGGGTGAGGCTCCCCAGACCCAGTACTTC. Protein: CASSASGEAPQTQYF.

This clonotype was observed a handful of times. V usage is TRBV12-3 or TRBV12-4 and J usage is TRBJ2-3; 11 bases are a match to TRBD1. The CDR3 sequence is 15 residues long. J lost 8 bases, V lost 7 bases, and 11 bases had no gene match. The CDR3 bases are TGTGCCAGCAATCCCGGGACAGGGGGGTGGGGTACGCAGTATTTT. Protein sequence: CASNPGTGGWGTQYF.

This clonotype was observed a few times. The J gene is TRBJ2-7, the V gene TRBV20-1; D not resolved. The V end lost 0 bases, the J end lost 4 bases, and 4 bases lay between the germline ends. The CDR3 covers 11 residues. Germline assignment: CDR1 DFQATT and CDR2 SNEGSKA (reference sequence). The CDR3 region is CSARDGYEQYF. The CDR3 bases are TGCAGTGCTAGAGACGGGTACGAGCAGTACTTC.

This clonotype was observed a few times. V is TRBV7-9 and J is TRBJ2-5; 8 positions agree with TRBD2. CDR1 is SEHNR and CDR2 is FQNEAQ in the germline V gene (reference sequence). J gave up 5 bases and V 5 bases, and 4 bases lay outside the gene matches. The length of the CDR3 is 13 residues. CDR3 in amino acids: CASSTRGGETQYF. The CDR3 nucleotides read TGTGCCAGCAGCACCCGGGGGGGCGAGACCCAGTACTTC.

The sample holds a few counts of this clonotype. The V gene is TRBV7-8, the J gene TRBJ1-1, with D unresolved. Germline loops: CDR1 SGHVS, CDR2 FQNEAQ. The CDR3 length is 15 residues. V was shortened by 7 bases and J by 0 bases, with 15 bases between the two germline ends. The CDR3 reads CASNTLPVMNTEAFF. The DNA for the CDR3 is TGTGCCAGCAACACCCTGCCCGTGATGAACACTGAAGCTTTCTTT.

This chain joins TRBV21-1 and TRBJ2-7; the table names TRBD1, a call not compared with the DNA. TRBV21-1 is an annotated pseudogene. CDR3 length equals 14 residues. The CDR3 region has the DNA TGTGCCAGCAGCAGGCGACAGGGGAACTGCGAGCAGTACGTC. Protein sequence: CASSRRQGNCEQYV.

At least ten counts were recorded for this clonotype. V is TRBV24-1 and J is TRBJ1-2; no reliable D call. V lost 5 bases, J lost 8 bases, and 17 bases lay in between. CDR3 length equals 14 residues. Germline V CDR1 and CDR2: KGHDR, SFDVKD. The chain's CDR3 is CATSVGGLAGGYTF. The CDR3, as DNA: TGTGCCACCAGTGTTGGTGGACTAGCTGGGGGCTACACCTTC.

CDR3 nucleotide sequence: TGCAGCGCGTCGCCTGGGGACGAGCAGTACTTC. Translation: CSASPGDEQYF. The J gene is TRBJ2-7, the V gene TRBV20-1; D uncertain. This CDR3 region has 11 residues. Germline V lookup: CDR1 DFQATT, CDR2 SNEGSKA (reference sequence).

Only a few counts were recorded for this clonotype. The chain carries TRBV10-2 and TRBJ1-2; D gene unclear. Germline CDR1 reads WSHSY; CDR2 reads SAAADI. CDR3 length: 16 residues. V was trimmed by 0 bases and J by 2 bases, leaving 13 bases between them. The CDR3 DNA follows: TGCGCCAGCAGTGAGTCGACTGCCGTTTTGAACTATGGCTACACCTTC. This translates into CASSESTAVLNYGYTF.

This clonotype was seen ten or more times. V usage is TRBV12-3 or TRBV12-4 and J usage is TRBJ2-2; the D gene is possibly TRBD1 (6 bases). With 8 bases removed from V and 0 bases from J, the gap between germline ends came to 7 bases. This CDR3 spans 13 amino acids. CDR3 DNA: TGTGCCAGCCGGACAGCGAACACCGGGGAGCTGTTTTTT. Translating it yields CASRTANTGELFF.

This clonotype was counted at least ten times. The J gene is TRBJ2-1, the V gene TRBV6-4; D may match TRBD1 or TRBD2 (5 bases each). V lost 6 bases to trimming and J lost 7 bases, with 13 bases between them. The CDR3 spans 13 residues. Germline V gene sequence: CDR1 MRHNA, CDR2 SNTAGT. DNA of the CDR3: TGTGCCAGCAGCCAGGGACCCAGTAATGAGCAGTTCTTC. Translated, it gives CASSQGPSNEQFF.

This clonotype showed up many times. This chain links TRBV12-3 or TRBV12-4 with TRBJ2-3; D may be TRBD2 (5 bases). Trimming shortened V by 11 bases and J by 1 base, and 16 bases separated the two germline ends. The CDR3 sequence is 14 residues long. Here the CDR3 reads CAVKGVWGTDTQYF. The CDR3 DNA sequence: TGTGCCGTTAAGGGAGTTTGGGGCACAGATACGCAGTATTTT.

This clonotype was seen many times. The gene calls are TRBV27 and TRBJ2-3; D possibly uses TRBD1 or TRBD2 (5 bases each). The CDR3 loop spans 15 amino acids. The germline V and J ends were trimmed by 5 bases and 3 bases, with 15 bases remaining between them. Germline V gene data show CDR1 as MNHEY and CDR2 as SMNVEV (reference sequence). CDR3 nucleotide sequence: TGTGCCAGCAGTGGGGGACCTGGAGGTACAGATACGCAGTATTTT. This gives the protein CASSGGPGGTDTQYF.

The rearrangement joins TRBV6-1 to TRBJ2-3; 9 nucleotides line up with TRBD2. V lost 8 bases, J lost 1 base, and 7 bases stayed unmatched. Per the germline V gene, CDR1 is MNHNS and CDR2 is SASEGT. The CDR3 extends over 15 amino acids. The CDR3 DNA follows: TGTGCCAGCGCCGTGACTAGCGGAGGCACAGATACGCAGTATTTT. Translated, it gives CASAVTSGGTDTQYF.

V usage is TRBV5-1 and J usage is TRBJ2-6, with TRBD1 matching over 9 bases. Trimming took 7 bases from V and 5 from J; bases not matched to a gene: 7. This CDR3 region has 15 residues. Germline CDR1 reads SGHRS; CDR2 reads YFSETQ. CDR3 DNA sequence: TGCGCCAGCTCCTCGGGACAGGGCCGGGCCAACGTCCTGACTTTC. Its protein is CASSSGQGRANVLTF.

In its sample, this clonotype was seen a few times. This chain uses TRBV6-5 with TRBJ2-6; no clear D gene. Germline CDR1 MNHEY, CDR2 SVGAGI. V lost 2 bases to trimming and J lost 4 bases, with 9 bases between them. The CDR3 is 15 amino acids. The chain's CDR3 is CASSYKVGGANVLTF. The CDR3 DNA is TGTGCCAGCAGTTACAAAGTCGGCGGGGCCAACGTCCTGACTTTC.

The sample holds many counts of this clonotype. This rearrangement joins TRBV6-1 to TRBJ1-6; D perhaps matches TRBD1 (6 bases). This CDR3 comprises 14 residues. Trimming shortened V by 6 bases and J by 13 bases, and 19 bases separated the two germline ends. Germline values: CDR1 MNHNS, CDR2 SASEGT. The CDR3: CASSLDRRRGPLHF. As DNA, the CDR3 is TGTGCCAGCAGCCTAGACAGGAGAAGGGGTCCCCTCCACTTT.

This clonotype appeared many times. V is TRBV20-1 and J is TRBJ1-1; D ambiguous. From germline, CDR1 is DFQATT and CDR2 SNEGSKA (reference sequence). This CDR3 region has 14 residues. Trimming shortened V by 2 bases and J by 1 base, and 11 bases separated the two germline ends. This chain's CDR3 is CSARPASKNTEAFF. In nucleotides, the CDR3 is TGCAGTGCTAGACCGGCCAGTAAGAACACTGAAGCTTTCTTT.

This clonotype showed up many times. The chain has TRBV2 and TRBJ2-1; 8 bases align to TRBD1. This CDR3 has 17 amino acids. The V gene end was trimmed by 5 bases and the J gene end by 0 bases; junction bases not matched to a gene: 9. Germline V gene lookup returns CDR1 SNHLY and CDR2 FYNNEI. CDR3 protein: CASSSDRGQISYNEQFF. Written as DNA, the CDR3 is TGTGCCAGCAGTTCCGACAGGGGACAGATCTCCTACAATGAGCAGTTCTTC.

This clonotype was counted only a few times. The chain links TRBV28 to TRBJ1-2; TRBD1 aligns across 7 bases. In germline, CDR1 is MDHEN, CDR2 SYDVKM. This CDR3 region has 14 residues. V gave up 3 bases and J gave up 8 bases; unmatched junction bases: 9. CDR3 nucleotides: TGTGCCAGCAGTTTTGGACGGAGGGGGCAAGGCTACACCTTC. It is translated as CASSFGRRGQGYTF.

This clonotype has at least ten counts. The genes are TRBV7-9 and TRBJ2-1; no definite D call. CDR1 and CDR2 (germline): SEHNR, FQNEAQ (reference sequence). This CDR3 contains 13 residues. Between the trimmed V and J ends, which lost 5 bases and 0 bases, there was a span of 5 bases. The CDR3 DNA reads TGTGCCAGCAGCCGTAGCTCCTACAATGAGCAGTTCTTC. Amino acids: CASSRSSYNEQFF.

Details on this clonotype: A much larger clone sits a single nucleotide away, making a read error possible. This chain joins TRBV20-1 and TRBJ2-6, with 12 bases aligning to TRBD1. CDR3 size: 17 residues. From germline, CDR1 is DFQATT and CDR2 SNEGSKA (reference sequence). The CDR3 DNA reads TGCTGTGCTTCTACCGGGACAGGGGGCACTGGGGCCAACGTCCTGACTTTC. Translated: CCASTGTGGTGANVLTF.